The T cell receptor (beta chain) under discussion was sequenced for a study of vaccination and CD4 T cells after COVID-19. General study points: The analysis of convalescent patients involved relatively few individuals and lacked early post-infection timepoints.

The CDR3 has 14 residues. Germline CDR1 and CDR2: DFQATT and SNEGSKA (reference sequence). The time point: late sampling 161 to 241 days after vaccination in a few convalescent patients. Described treatment: roughly nine-day PBMC culture with coronavirus spike peptide pools or control peptides (ViraFEST assay). After being plated at around 2 million per well, PBMCs were cultured with approximately 9.9 IU/ml IL-2 and about 10 ug/ml peptide pools. Oncomine TCR Beta short-read sequencing was applied to DNA from cultured CD4+ T cells. TCRdb re-called the PCR reads with MiXCR, one entry per CDR3 protein. The sample gives more than 20,000 distinct CDR3 sequences, around two fifths of which show up once; roughly 4.9% is in the top ten. To note about this clonotype: What it recognizes is unknown. An end of the junction differs from the germline gene, which may be a read error.

Source: CD4+ T cells from blood, cultured in vitro, taken about 7 months after SARS-CoV-2 vaccination. The rearrangement joins TRBV20-1 to TRBJ2-7; the D gene is possibly TRBD2 (6 bases). The source is a human donor who had recovered from COVID-19. CDR3 nucleotides: TGCAGTGCTAGACGGAGGGACGGTCCCTACGAGCAGTGCTTC. Translation gives CSARRRDGPYEQCF.